This entry lists 25 T cell receptor beta chains sequenced from one sample in a study of early T cells in non-severe SARS-CoV-2 infection. TCRdb reprocessed the 5' RACE reads via MiXCR and lists one record per CDR3 protein. The sample consists of about 52,000 distinct CDR3 sequences, 9.5% to 12% of them appearing once. Sequencing used whole blood. Receptor source: an adult who was a healthcare worker with PCR-confirmed SARS-CoV-2 infection or an uninfected control (not recorded which).

This clonotype was seen many times. This chain joins TRBV27 and TRBJ1-5, with 11 bases aligning to TRBD1. From germline, CDR1 is MNHEY and CDR2 SMNVEV (reference sequence). Trimming took 8 bases from V and 7 from J; bases not matched to a gene: 1. The CDR3 totals 12 residues. The CDR3 spells CASRTGGQPQHF. CDR3 nucleotide sequence: TGTGCCAGCCGGACAGGGGGCCAGCCCCAGCATTTT.

This clonotype was seen at least ten times. V and J are TRBV11-3 and TRBJ1-1, with unresolved D. The germline V and J ends were trimmed by 3 bases and 0 bases, with 5 bases remaining between them. CDR3 length: 13 residues. Germline-derived CDR1 and CDR2 are SGHNT and YENEEA. The DNA of the CDR3 is TGTGCCAGCAGCTTGACCATGAACACTGAAGCTTTCTTT. Translated, it gives CASSLTMNTEAFF.

This clonotype was seen only a few times. The chain combines TRBV9 with TRBJ1-3; D is undetermined. The CDR3 has 14 residues. V dropped 0 bases and J dropped 4 bases, with 8 bases sitting between them. Germline CDR1 and CDR2: SGDLS and YYNGEE. This CDR3 is CASSVASRGNTIYF. The CDR3 nucleotides are TGTGCCAGCAGCGTAGCTTCTAGAGGAAACACCATATATTTT.

Note on this clonotype: This may stem from a read error, because a much larger clone lies one nucleotide away. The V and J genes are TRBV4-3 and TRBJ1-3; D ambiguous. Germline lookup yields CDR1 LGHNA and CDR2 YSLEER. This CDR3 has 13 amino acids. CDR3 in DNA: TGCTCCAGCAGCCAAGATCAAGCTAACACCATATATTTT. Amino acids: CSSSQDQANTIYF.

This clonotype was observed a few times. The chain links TRBV4-3 to TRBJ2-1; the match to TRBD1 covers 7 bases. Germline assignment: CDR1 LGHNA and CDR2 YSLEER. With V trimmed by 2 bases and J by 2 bases, 0 bases remained unmatched. The CDR3 consists of 14 residues. The CDR3 DNA is TGCGCCAGCAGCCAAACAGGGGCCTACAATGAGCAGTTCTTC. This sequence encodes CASSQTGAYNEQFF.

This clonotype was observed a few times. The rearrangement links TRBV20-1 to TRBJ2-7; 7 bases match TRBD1. Trimming cost V 3 bases and J 10 bases; bases outside gene matches: 12. Germline CDR1 DFQATT, CDR2 SNEGSKA (reference sequence). CDR3 size: 13 residues. CDR3 residues: CSARRQGENGQYF. The CDR3 DNA reads TGCAGTGCTAGGCGACAGGGTGAGAACGGTCAGTACTTC.

This clonotype was seen many times. V and J are TRBV20-1 and TRBJ2-3; D is ambiguous. In germline, CDR1 is DFQATT, CDR2 SNEGSKA (reference sequence). The CDR3 totals 11 residues. Trimming cost V 3 bases and J 6 bases, with 7 bases left between them. CDR3 coding DNA: TGCAGTGCTAGCCCTACTGATACGCAGTATTTT. Its translation: CSASPTDTQYF.

V gene TRBV28 combines with J gene TRBJ2-7; D gene ambiguous. CDR1 is MDHEN, CDR2 SYDVKM, per germline. Trimming stripped 7 bases from V and 1 base from J, with 8 bases between. The CDR3 runs 12 residues. The CDR3 region has the DNA TGTGCCAGCAAAAAGGAATCCTACGAGCAGTACTTC. Translated: CASKKESYEQYF. Full variable domain (rest looked up from reference TRBV28 and TRBJ2-7): DVKVTQSSRYLVKRTGEKVFLECVQDMDHENMFWYRQDPGLGLRLIYFSYDVKMKEKGDIPEGYSVSREKKERFSLILESASTNQTSMYLCASKKESYEQYFGPGTRLTVT.

This clonotype has ten or more counts. The chain is built from TRBV5-1 and TRBJ2-5; possible D gene TRBD1, 6 bases. Trimming stripped 4 bases from V and 2 bases from J, with 12 bases between. The CDR3 length is 14 residues. Germline assignment: CDR1 SGHRS and CDR2 YFSETQ. CDR3 sequence reads: CASSPAGQQETQYF. The CDR3 DNA follows: TGCGCCAGCAGCCCCGCCGGACAGCAAGAGACCCAGTACTTC.

The chain couples TRBV7-9 to TRBJ1-2, with TRBD1 matching over 7 bases. The CDR3 has 14 residues. Germline CDR1 SEHNR, CDR2 FQNEAQ (reference sequence). J lost 8 bases, V lost 4 bases, and 10 bases had no gene match. The CDR3, as DNA: TGTGCCAGCAGCTCGGCAACAGGGGCTTACGGCTACACCTTC. Translating gives CASSSATGAYGYTF.

In its sample, this clonotype was seen many times. A read error may account for a junction end that differs from germline. The V and J genes are TRBV11-3 and TRBJ2-1, with 15 bases that match TRBD2. This CDR3 is 13 amino acids long. Germline CDR1 reads SGHNT; CDR2 reads YENEEA. Here the CDR3 reads CASSQGTSGGPLF. The CDR3 nucleotides are TGTGCCAGCAGCCAAGGGACTAGCGGGGGGCCCCTCTTC. The entire variable domain, with the rest obtained from reference TRBV11-3 and TRBJ2-1, is as follows: EAGVVQSPRYKIIEKKQPVAFWCNPISGHNTLYWYLQNLGQGPELLIRYENEEAVDDSQLPKDRFSAERLKGVDSTLKIQPAELGDSAVYLCASSQGTSGGPLFGPGTRLTVL.

This clonotype has just a few counts. The chain employs TRBV4-1 and TRBJ1-1, with D uncertain. The V end was cut by 2 bases, the J end by 0 bases, with 16 bases between. The CDR3 has 17 amino acids. Germline V gene lookup returns CDR1 MGHRA and CDR2 YSYEKL. DNA of the CDR3: TGCGCCAGCAGCCAACCTCCCCCGCCTCGCTTGAACACTGAAGCTTTCTTT. Its protein product is CASSQPPPPRLNTEAFF.

This clonotype was seen ten or more times. The chain carries TRBV7-6 and TRBJ2-2; D is uncertain. V lost 2 bases and J lost 3, with 10 bases in between. In germline, CDR1 is SGHVS, CDR2 FNYEAQ. This CDR3 is 15 amino acids long. For the CDR3, the DNA is TGTGCCAGCAGCTTATTGCAGGACGACACCGGGGAGCTGTTTTTT. Amino acid sequence: CASSLLQDDTGELFF.

This clonotype was detected ten times or more. This chain uses TRBV3-1 with TRBJ1-2; the D gene is possibly TRBD1 (6 bases). CDR3 length equals 15 residues. The V end lost 4 bases, the J end lost 4 bases, and 16 bases lay between the germline ends. Germline V gene sequence: CDR1 LGHDT, CDR2 YNNKEL (reference sequence). The CDR3 loop is CASSPEAGASYGYTF. CDR3 bases: TGTGCCAGCAGCCCCGAGGCAGGGGCCAGCTATGGCTACACCTTC.

This clonotype was found a few times. The chain has TRBV18 and TRBJ1-2; possibly TRBD1 for D (5 bases). This CDR3 contains 14 residues. Germline CDR1 is KGHSH and CDR2 is LQKENI. Trimming took 3 bases from V and 6 from J, leaving 14 bases between them. CDR3 sequence (DNA): TGTGCCAGCTCACCGGGTCAGGGCCTAGATGGCTACACCTTC. Its translation: CASSPGQGLDGYTF. The full variable domain, with the rest looked up from reference TRBV18 and TRBJ1-2, is NAGVMQNPRHLVRRRGQEARLRCSPMKGHSHVYWYRQLPEEGLKFMVYLQKENIIDESGMPKERFSAEFPKEGPSILRIQQVVRGDSAAYFCASSPGQGLDGYTFGSGTRLTVV.

This clonotype was recorded many times. The rearrangement uses TRBV10-3 and TRBJ2-7; D is unclear. V dropped 5 bases and J dropped 4 bases, with 9 bases sitting between them. The CDR3 consists of 12 residues. Germline CDR1 ENHRY, CDR2 SYGVKD. CDR3 residues: CAISFDGYEQYF. For the CDR3, the DNA is TGTGCCATCAGTTTCGACGGTTACGAGCAGTACTTC.

This clonotype showed up just a few times. The chain combines TRBV29-1 with TRBJ1-3, with no clear D. This CDR3 region has 11 residues. Trimming removed 4 bases from V and 6 bases from J, with 7 bases in between. Per germline, CDR1 SQVTM and CDR2 ANQGSEA. DNA for the CDR3: TGCAGCGTTGGGTTCTCAAACACCATATATTTT. Amino acid sequence: CSVGFSNTIYF.

The sample holds many counts of this clonotype. This sequence joins TRBV27 and TRBJ2-5; 9 bases match TRBD1. Per the germline V gene, CDR1 is MNHEY and CDR2 is SMNVEV (reference sequence). The CDR3 is made up of 15 amino acids. The trim removed 6 bases at V and 2 bases at J, leaving 7 bases unmatched. CDR3 region: CASSSLGQGQETQYF. CDR3 DNA: TGTGCCAGCAGCTCTCTGGGACAGGGTCAAGAGACCCAGTACTTC.

This clonotype was seen more than once but under ten times. The chain employs TRBV6-1 and TRBJ2-5; possible D gene TRBD1, 5 bases. The CDR3 consists of 13 residues. V was shortened by 1 base and J by 3 bases, with 6 bases between the two germline ends. Germline values: CDR1 MNHNS, CDR2 SASEGT. The DNA for the CDR3 is TGTGCCAGCAGTGAAGGACAGAAAGAGACCCAGTACTTC. Encoded protein: CASSEGQKETQYF.

The sample holds many counts of this clonotype. The chain combines TRBV6-2 or TRBV6-3 with TRBJ2-7, with TRBD2 identical over 8 bases. The CDR3 has 13 residues. The junction had 5 bases not matched to a gene; V was cut back by 6 bases and J by 4 bases. The germline V gene has CDR1 MNHEY and CDR2 SVGEGT. The chain's CDR3 is CASRSGSRYEQYF. The CDR3 DNA sequence: TGTGCCAGCAGAAGCGGGAGTCGATACGAGCAGTACTTC.

This clonotype turned up a few times. The chain carries TRBV29-1 and TRBJ1-1; D gene uncertain. V lost 4 bases, J lost 4 bases, and 10 bases lay in between. The germline V gene has CDR1 SQVTM and CDR2 ANQGSEA. The CDR3 is made up of 12 amino acids. The chain's CDR3 is CSVVEGLTEAFF. As DNA, the CDR3 is TGCAGCGTTGTAGAAGGACTCACTGAAGCTTTCTTT.

The sample holds a few counts of this clonotype. J is TRBJ1-2 and V is TRBV11-2, with 11 positions matching TRBD1. Trimming at V came to 4 bases and at J to 6 bases, leaving 4 bases not matched to a gene. CDR3 length: 14 residues. CDR1 is SGHAT and CDR2 is FQNNGV in the germline V gene. The CDR3 loop reads CASSSWDRGDGYTF. In DNA form, the CDR3 reads TGTGCCAGCAGCTCATGGGACAGGGGGGATGGCTACACCTTC. Full variable domain (missing parts from reference TRBV11-2 and TRBJ1-2): EAGVAQSPRYKIIEKRQSVAFWCNPISGHATLYWYQQILGQGPKLLIQFQNNGVVDDSQLPKDRFSAERLKGVDSTLKIQPAKLEDSAVYLCASSSWDRGDGYTFGSGTRLTVV.

This clonotype was counted many times. CDR3: CASSLRGLDTDTQYF. CDR3 bases: TGTGCCAGCAGCTTAAGAGGACTAGACACAGATACGCAGTATTTT. The V call is TRBV7-3, the J call TRBJ2-3; 7 nucleotides match TRBD2. The CDR3 totals 15 residues. V shed 1 base, J shed 2 bases, and the junction held 3 bases outside the gene matches. CDR1 and CDR2 from the germline V gene are SGHTA and FQGTGA.

This clonotype came up many times. J is TRBJ2-4 and V is TRBV2; D remains unclear. The V gene lost 3 bases and the J gene lost 5 bases, with 11 bases spanning the gap. Per germline, CDR1 SNHLY and CDR2 FYNNEI. The CDR3 loop spans 14 amino acids. The CDR3 protein is CASSDVPGQNIQYF. CDR3 bases: TGTGCCAGCAGTGACGTGCCTGGTCAAAACATTCAGTACTTC.

As for this clonotype: With a much larger clone just one base away, this may be a read error. J is TRBJ2-2 and V is TRBV5-4; the match to TRBD2 covers 10 bases. The CDR3 has 15 amino acids. The germline gives CDR1 SGHNT, CDR2 YYREEE (reference sequence). V lost 3 bases and J lost 5; bases outside the gene matches: 4. CDR3 sequence reads: CASSSPLAGTGELFF. CDR3 DNA: TGTGCCAGCAGCTCACCACTAGCGGGGACCGGGGAGCTGTTTTTT.